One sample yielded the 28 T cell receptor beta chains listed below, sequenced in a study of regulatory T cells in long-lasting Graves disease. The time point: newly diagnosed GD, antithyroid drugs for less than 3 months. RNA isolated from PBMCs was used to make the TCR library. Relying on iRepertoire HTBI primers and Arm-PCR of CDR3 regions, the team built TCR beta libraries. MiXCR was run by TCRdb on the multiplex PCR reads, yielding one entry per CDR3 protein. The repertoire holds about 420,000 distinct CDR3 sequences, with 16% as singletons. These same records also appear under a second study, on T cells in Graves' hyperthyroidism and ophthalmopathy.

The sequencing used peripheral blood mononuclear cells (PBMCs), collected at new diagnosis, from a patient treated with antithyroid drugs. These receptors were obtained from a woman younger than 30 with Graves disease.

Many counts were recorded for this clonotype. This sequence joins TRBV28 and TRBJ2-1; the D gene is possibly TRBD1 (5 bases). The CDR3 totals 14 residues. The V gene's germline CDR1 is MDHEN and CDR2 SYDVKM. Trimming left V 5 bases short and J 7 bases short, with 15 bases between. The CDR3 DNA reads TGTGCCAGCAGTATAACAGGCAGAAGTAATGAGCAGTTCTTC. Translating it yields CASSITGRSNEQFF. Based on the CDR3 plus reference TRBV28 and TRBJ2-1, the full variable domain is DVKVTQSSRYLVKRTGEKVFLECVQDMDHENMFWYRQDPGLGLRLIYFSYDVKMKEKGDIPEGYSVSREKKERFSLILESASTNQTSMYLCASSITGRSNEQFFGPGTRLTVL.

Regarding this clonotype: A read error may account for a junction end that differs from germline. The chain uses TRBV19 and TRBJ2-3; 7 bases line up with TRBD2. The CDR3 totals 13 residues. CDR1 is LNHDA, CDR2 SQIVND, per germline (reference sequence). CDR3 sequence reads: CASNIGEGDTQYF. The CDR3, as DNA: TGTGCCAGTAATATAGGGGAGGGAGATACGCAGTATTTT.

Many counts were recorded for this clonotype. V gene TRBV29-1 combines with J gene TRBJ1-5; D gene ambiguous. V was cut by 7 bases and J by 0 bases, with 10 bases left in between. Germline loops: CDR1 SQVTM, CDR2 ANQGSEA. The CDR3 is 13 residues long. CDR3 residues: CSGADGSNQPQHF. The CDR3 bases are TGCAGCGGCGCCGACGGTAGCAATCAGCCCCAGCATTTT.

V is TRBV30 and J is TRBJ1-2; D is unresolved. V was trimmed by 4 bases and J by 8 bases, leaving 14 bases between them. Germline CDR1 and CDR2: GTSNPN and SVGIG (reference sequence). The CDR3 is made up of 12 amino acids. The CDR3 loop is CAWNRRDGGYTF. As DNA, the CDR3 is TGTGCCTGGAATCGCCGCGACGGAGGCTACACCTTC. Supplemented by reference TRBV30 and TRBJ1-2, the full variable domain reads SQTIHQWPATLVQPVGSPLSLECTVEGTSNPNLYWYRQAAGRGLQLLFYSVGIGQISSEVPQNLSASRPQDRQFILSSKKLLLSDSGFYLCAWNRRDGGYTFGSGTRLTVV.

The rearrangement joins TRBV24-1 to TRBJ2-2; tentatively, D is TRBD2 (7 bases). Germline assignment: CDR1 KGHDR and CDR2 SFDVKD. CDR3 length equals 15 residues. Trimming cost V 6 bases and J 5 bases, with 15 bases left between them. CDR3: CATSSGEGETGELFF. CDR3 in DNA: TGTGCCACCAGTTCAGGGGAGGGGGAGACCGGGGAGCTGTTTTTT.

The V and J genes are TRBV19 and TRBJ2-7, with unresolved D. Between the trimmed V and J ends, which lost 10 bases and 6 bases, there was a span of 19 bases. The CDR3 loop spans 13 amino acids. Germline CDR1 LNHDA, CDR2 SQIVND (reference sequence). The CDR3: CATVVAPGGEQYF. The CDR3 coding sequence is TGTGCCACAGTAGTGGCCCCGGGCGGCGAGCAGTACTTC. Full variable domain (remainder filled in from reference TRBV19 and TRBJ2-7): DGGITQSPKYLFRKEGQNVTLSCEQNLNHDAMYWYRQDPGQGLRLIYYSQIVNDFQKGDIAEGYSVSREKKESFPLTVTSAQKNPTAFYLCATVVAPGGEQYFGPGTRLTVT.

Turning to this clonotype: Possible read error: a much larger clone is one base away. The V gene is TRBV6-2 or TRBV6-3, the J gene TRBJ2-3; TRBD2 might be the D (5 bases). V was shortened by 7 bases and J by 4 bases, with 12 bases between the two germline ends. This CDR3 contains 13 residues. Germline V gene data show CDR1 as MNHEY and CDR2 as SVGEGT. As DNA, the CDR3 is TGTGCCAGCAAAGCGAGAGGGCCAGATACGCAGTATTTT. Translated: CASKARGPDTQYF.

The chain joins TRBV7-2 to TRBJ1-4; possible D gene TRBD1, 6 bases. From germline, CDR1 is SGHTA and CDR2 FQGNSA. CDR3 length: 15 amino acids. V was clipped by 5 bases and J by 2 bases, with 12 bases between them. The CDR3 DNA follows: TGTGCCAGCAGCGACCAAGGACAGACTAATGAAAAACTGTTTTTT. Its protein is CASSDQGQTNEKLFF. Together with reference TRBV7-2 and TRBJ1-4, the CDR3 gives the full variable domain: GAGVSQSPSNKVTEKGKDVELRCDPISGHTALYWYRQSLGQGLEFLIYFQGNSAPDKSGLPSDRFSAERTGGSVSTLTIQRTQQEDSAVYLCASSDQGQTNEKLFFGSGTQLSVL.

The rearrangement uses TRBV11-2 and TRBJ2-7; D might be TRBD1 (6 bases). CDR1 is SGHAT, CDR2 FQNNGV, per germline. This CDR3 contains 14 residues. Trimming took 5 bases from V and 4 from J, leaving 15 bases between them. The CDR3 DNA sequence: TGTGCCAGCAGCCCCGGGGCAGGGGAGTACGAGCAGTACTTC. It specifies CASSPGAGEYEQYF.

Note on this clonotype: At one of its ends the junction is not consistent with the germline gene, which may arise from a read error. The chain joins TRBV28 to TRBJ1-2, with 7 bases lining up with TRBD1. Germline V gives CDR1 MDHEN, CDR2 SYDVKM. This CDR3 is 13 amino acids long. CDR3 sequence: CTSNWGQPYGYTF. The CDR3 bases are TGTACCAGCAACTGGGGACAGCCCTATGGCTACACCTTC.

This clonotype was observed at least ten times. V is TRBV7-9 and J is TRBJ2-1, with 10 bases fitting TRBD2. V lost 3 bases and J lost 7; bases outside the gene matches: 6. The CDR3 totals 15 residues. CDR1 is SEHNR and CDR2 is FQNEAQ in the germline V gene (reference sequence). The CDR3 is CASSLSSGSSNEQFF. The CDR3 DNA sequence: TGTGCCAGCAGCTTGTCTAGCGGGAGTTCGAATGAGCAGTTCTTC. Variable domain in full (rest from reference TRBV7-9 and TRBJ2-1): DTGVSQNPRHKITKRGQNVTFRCDPISEHNRLYWYRQTLGQGPEFLTYFQNEAQLEKSRLLSDRFSAERPKGSFSTLEIQRTEQGDSAMYLCASSLSSGSSNEQFFGPGTRLTVL.

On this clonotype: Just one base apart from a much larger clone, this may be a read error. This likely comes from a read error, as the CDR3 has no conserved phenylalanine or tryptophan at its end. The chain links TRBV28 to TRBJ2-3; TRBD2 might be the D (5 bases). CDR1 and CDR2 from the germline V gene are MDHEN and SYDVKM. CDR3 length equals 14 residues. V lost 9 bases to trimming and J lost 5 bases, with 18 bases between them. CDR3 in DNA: TGTGCCAGTACCGGGAATATGAATCAAGATACGCAGTATCTT. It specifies CASTGNMNQDTQYL.

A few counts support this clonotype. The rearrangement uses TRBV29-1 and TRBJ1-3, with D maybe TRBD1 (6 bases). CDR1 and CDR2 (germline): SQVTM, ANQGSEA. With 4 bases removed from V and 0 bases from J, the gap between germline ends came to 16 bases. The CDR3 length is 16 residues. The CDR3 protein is CSVARDTDLSGNTIYF. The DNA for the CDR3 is TGCAGCGTTGCCCGGGACACCGACCTCTCTGGAAACACCATATATTTT.

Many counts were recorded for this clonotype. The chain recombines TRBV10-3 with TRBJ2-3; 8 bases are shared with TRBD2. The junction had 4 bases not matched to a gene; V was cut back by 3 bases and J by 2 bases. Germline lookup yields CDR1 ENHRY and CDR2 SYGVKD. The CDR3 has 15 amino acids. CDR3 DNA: TGTGCCATCAGTGAATCAGCGGGAGACACAGATACGCAGTATTTT. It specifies CAISESAGDTDTQYF.

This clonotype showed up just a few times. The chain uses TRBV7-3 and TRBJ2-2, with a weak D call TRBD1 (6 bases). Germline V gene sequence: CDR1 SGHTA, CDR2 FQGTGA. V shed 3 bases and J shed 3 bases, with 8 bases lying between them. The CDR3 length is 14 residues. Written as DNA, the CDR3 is TGTGCCAGCAGCTTGGACAGACACACCGGGGAGCTGTTTTTT. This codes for CASSLDRHTGELFF.

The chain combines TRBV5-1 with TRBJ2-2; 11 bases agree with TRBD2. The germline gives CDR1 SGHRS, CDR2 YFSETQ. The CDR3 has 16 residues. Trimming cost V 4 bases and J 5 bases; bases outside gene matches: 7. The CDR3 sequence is CASSRPGTSGTGELFF. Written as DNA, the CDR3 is TGCGCCAGCAGCCGACCCGGGACTAGCGGTACCGGGGAGCTGTTTTTT.

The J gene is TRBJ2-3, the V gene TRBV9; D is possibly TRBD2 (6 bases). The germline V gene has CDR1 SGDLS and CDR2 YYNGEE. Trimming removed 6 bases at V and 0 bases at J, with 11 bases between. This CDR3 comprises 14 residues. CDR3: CASTRLASTDTQYF. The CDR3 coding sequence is TGTGCCAGCACCCGGCTAGCGAGCACAGATACGCAGTATTTT.

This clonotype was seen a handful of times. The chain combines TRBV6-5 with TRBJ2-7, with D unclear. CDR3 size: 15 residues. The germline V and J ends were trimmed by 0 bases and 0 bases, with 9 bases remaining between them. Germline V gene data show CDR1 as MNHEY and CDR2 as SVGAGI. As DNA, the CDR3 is TGTGCCAGCAGTTACTCCGGTTTACCCTCCTACGAGCAGTACTTC. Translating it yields CASSYSGLPSYEQYF.

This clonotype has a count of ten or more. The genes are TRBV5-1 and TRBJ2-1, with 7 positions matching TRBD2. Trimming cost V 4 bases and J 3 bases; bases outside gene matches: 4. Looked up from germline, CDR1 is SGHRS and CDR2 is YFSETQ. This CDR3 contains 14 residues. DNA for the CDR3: TGCGCCAGCAGCACCGGGACTAACTACAATGAGCAGTTCTTC. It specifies CASSTGTNYNEQFF.

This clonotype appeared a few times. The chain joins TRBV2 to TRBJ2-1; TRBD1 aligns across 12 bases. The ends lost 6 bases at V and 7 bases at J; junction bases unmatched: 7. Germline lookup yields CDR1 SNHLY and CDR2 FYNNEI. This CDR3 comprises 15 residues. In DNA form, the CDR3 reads TGTGCCAGCAGCCAGGGACAGGGGGCGCGGAATGAGCAGTTCTTC. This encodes CASSQGQGARNEQFF.

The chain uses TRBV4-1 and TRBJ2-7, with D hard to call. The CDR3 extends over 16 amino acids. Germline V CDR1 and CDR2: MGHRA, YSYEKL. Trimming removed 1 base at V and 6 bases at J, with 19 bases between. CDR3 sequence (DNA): TGCGCCAGCAGCCAAGGCATACCGGGTCCTTCGTTCGAGCAGTACTTC. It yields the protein CASSQGIPGPSFEQYF.

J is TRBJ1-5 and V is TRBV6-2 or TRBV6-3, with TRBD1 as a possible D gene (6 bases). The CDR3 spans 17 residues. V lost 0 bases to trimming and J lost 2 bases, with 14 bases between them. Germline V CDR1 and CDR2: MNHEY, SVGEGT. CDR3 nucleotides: TGTGCCAGCAGTTACTCGGCCGGGGGGGCTGGCAATCAGCCCCAGCATTTT. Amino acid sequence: CASSYSAGGAGNQPQHF.

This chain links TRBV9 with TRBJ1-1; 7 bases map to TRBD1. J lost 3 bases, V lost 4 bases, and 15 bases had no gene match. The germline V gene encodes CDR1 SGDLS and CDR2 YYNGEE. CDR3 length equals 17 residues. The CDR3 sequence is CASSPGRQGGRDTEAFF. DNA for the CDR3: TGTGCCAGCAGCCCAGGGAGGCAGGGGGGTCGGGACACTGAAGCTTTCTTT.

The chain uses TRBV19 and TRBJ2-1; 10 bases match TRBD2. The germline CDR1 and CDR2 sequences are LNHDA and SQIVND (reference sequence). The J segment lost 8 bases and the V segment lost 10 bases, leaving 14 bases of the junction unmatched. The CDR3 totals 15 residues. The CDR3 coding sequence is TGTGCCACGGTCAAGCGGGAGGGTTATTCGGATGAGCAGTTCTTC. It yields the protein CATVKREGYSDEQFF.

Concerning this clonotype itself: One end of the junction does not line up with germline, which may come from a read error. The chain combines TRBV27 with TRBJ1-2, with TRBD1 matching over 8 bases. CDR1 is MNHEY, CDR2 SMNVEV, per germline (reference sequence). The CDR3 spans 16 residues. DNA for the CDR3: TGTGCCAGCAGTCCGGACAGGGAAGAAGCTAAAGCTGGCCACACCTTC. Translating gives CASSPDREEAKAGHTF.

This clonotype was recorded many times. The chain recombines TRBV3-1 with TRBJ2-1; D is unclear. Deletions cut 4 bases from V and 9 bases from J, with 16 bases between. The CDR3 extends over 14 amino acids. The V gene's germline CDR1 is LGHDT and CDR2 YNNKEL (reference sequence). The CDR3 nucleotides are TGTGCCAGCAGCCTCTTTTCTAGGAAAGGTGAGCAGTTCTTC. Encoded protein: CASSLFSRKGEQFF.

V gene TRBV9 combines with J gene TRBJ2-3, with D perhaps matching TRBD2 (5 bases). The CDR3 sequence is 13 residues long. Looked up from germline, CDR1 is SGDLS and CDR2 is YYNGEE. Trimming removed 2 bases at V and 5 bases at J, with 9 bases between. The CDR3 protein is CASSVGSGDTQYF. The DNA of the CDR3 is TGTGCCAGCAGCGTTGGGAGTGGAGATACGCAGTATTTT.

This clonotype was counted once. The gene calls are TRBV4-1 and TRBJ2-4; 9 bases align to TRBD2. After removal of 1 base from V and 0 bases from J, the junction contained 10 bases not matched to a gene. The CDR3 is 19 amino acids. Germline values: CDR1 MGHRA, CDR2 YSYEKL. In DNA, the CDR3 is TGCGCCAGCAGCCAAGGGATTAGCGGGAGCGACCTAGCCAAAAACATTCAGTACTTC. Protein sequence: CASSQGISGSDLAKNIQYF.